Below, 15 T cell receptor beta chains from the same sample are listed, as sequenced in a study of response to subunit inactivated influenza vaccine. Each CDR3 protein is one row after TCRdb ran MiXCR on the RT-PCR reads. Of 540,000 or so distinct CDR3 sequences listed, 10% to 15% were seen once; the top ten hold less than 15%. Sequencing was performed on PBMCs from blood, taken 40 to 50 days after vaccination. The receptors shown here come from a man aged 50-59 years who received an inactivated influenza vaccine.

The chain carries TRBV28 and TRBJ2-7; 8 nucleotides match TRBD1. Trimming removed 4 bases from V and 12 bases from J; junction bases left unmatched: 5. The germline CDR1 and CDR2 sequences are MDHEN and SYDVKM. The CDR3 runs 11 residues. The CDR3 sequence is CASSSGQGRYF. The CDR3, as DNA: TGTGCCAGCAGTTCCGGACAGGGTCGGTACTTC.

This clonotype was seen only once. V and J are TRBV5-1 and TRBJ2-5; 9 bases line up with TRBD1. Germline V gene data show CDR1 as SGHRS and CDR2 as YFSETQ. The CDR3 loop spans 15 amino acids. V shed 4 bases and J 6 bases; nucleotides not matched to a gene: 10. The CDR3 spells CASSGGQGGSKTQYF. Written as DNA, the CDR3 is TGCGCCAGCAGCGGGGGACAGGGAGGATCGAAGACCCAGTACTTC.

The CDR3 DNA reads as TGTGCCAGCAGCGAACAAGACAGTTATCAGCCCCAGCATTTT. It translates to CASSEQDSYQPQHF. The V call is TRBV7-8, the J call TRBJ1-5; TRBD1 is a possible D gene (5 bases). V lost 5 bases to trimming and J lost 5 bases, with 13 bases between them. From germline, CDR1 is SGHVS and CDR2 FQNEAQ. The CDR3 length is 14 residues.

This clonotype was counted a few times. This sequence joins TRBV3-1 and TRBJ2-7; 8 nucleotides line up with TRBD1. Germline V gene sequence: CDR1 LGHDT, CDR2 YNNKEL (reference sequence). The V segment lost 1 base and the J segment 1 base; nucleotides outside the gene matches: 6. The CDR3 has 16 residues. The CDR3 nucleotides read TGTGCCAGCAGCCAAGGCCAGGGGGCAAAGTCCTACGAGCAGTACTTC. This translates into CASSQGQGAKSYEQYF.

The V and J genes are TRBV4-2 and TRBJ2-1, with D possibly being TRBD1 (6 bases). Trimming stripped 4 bases from V and 10 bases from J, with 11 bases between. The V gene's germline CDR1 is LGHNA and CDR2 YNFKEQ. This CDR3 contains 12 residues. DNA for the CDR3: TGTGCCAGCAGCCGCTGGGGGCGGGAGCAGTTCTTC. Protein product: CASSRWGREQFF.

The sample holds a few counts of this clonotype. Here the CDR3 reads CASSLEAGYADTQYF. The CDR3 coding sequence is TGTGCCAGCAGCTTGGAGGCAGGGTATGCAGATACGCAGTATTTT. The J gene is TRBJ2-3, the V gene TRBV5-6, with a weak D call TRBD1 (5 bases). V dropped 0 bases and J dropped 4 bases, with 12 bases sitting between them. Germline V lookup: CDR1 SGHDT, CDR2 YYEEEE. The CDR3 runs to 15 residues.

This clonotype occurred many times. The CDR3 region has the DNA TGTGCCAGCAGGACTGGACCTTACGAGCAGTACTTC. Amino acid sequence: CASRTGPYEQYF. This chain uses TRBV6-5 with TRBJ2-7; D call uncertain. This CDR3 region has 12 residues. The germline V gene has CDR1 MNHEY and CDR2 SVGAGI. The V end lost 6 bases, the J end lost 4 bases, and 10 bases lay between the germline ends.

The chain joins TRBV19 to TRBJ2-6, with a weak D call TRBD2 (6 bases). The CDR3 length is 15 residues. Trimming shortened V by 5 bases and J by 2 bases, and 10 bases separated the two germline ends. Germline V gene data show CDR1 as LNHDA and CDR2 as SQIVND (reference sequence). CDR3 loop: CASSVLATGANVLTF. The DNA for the CDR3 is TGTGCCAGTAGTGTACTAGCAACTGGGGCCAACGTCCTGACTTTC.

This clonotype has a handful of counts. The chain uses TRBV6-5 and TRBJ2-5, with no clear D. Trimming took off 2 bases at V and 1 base at J, with 11 bases between the two ends. CDR1 is MNHEY, CDR2 SVGAGI, per germline. The CDR3 runs to 15 residues. CDR3 sequence: CASSYPAGTQETQYF. In DNA, the CDR3 is TGTGCCAGCAGTTACCCAGCAGGCACCCAAGAGACCCAGTACTTC.

This clonotype was counted a few times. J is TRBJ2-1 and V is TRBV10-3; the D is unclear. The CDR3 runs to 14 residues. CDR1 and CDR2 (germline): ENHRY, SYGVKD. The germline V and J ends were trimmed by 3 bases and 2 bases, with 8 bases remaining between them. CDR3: CAISDQAAYNEQFF. Here the CDR3 DNA reads TGTGCCATCAGTGATCAGGCGGCCTACAATGAGCAGTTCTTC.

This clonotype was observed at least ten times. It is likely a read error, because the conserved phenylalanine at the end of the CDR3 is missing. No DNA is shown, since the ends of the CDR3 on it are uncertain; the CDR3 is the one TCRdb lists. The chain links TRBV12-3 or TRBV12-4 to TRBJ2-3; the listed D gene, TRBD2, was not tested against the DNA. The CDR3 is 12 amino acids in total, end residues counted. The CDR3 region is CASSFLGGRIDM.

This clonotype appeared a few times. This chain uses TRBV15 with TRBJ2-6; TRBD1 might be the D (6 bases). Looked up from germline, CDR1 is LNHNV and CDR2 is YYDKDF (reference sequence). The V and J ends lost 0 bases and 0 bases respectively, with 9 bases between them. The CDR3 runs to 17 residues. As DNA, the CDR3 is TGTGCCACCAGCAGAGAGAAGGACAGCTCTGGGGCCAACGTCCTGACTTTC. Protein sequence: CATSREKDSSGANVLTF.

This clonotype came up a few times. V is TRBV3-1 and J is TRBJ2-4; D is undetermined. The germline gives CDR1 LGHDT, CDR2 YNNKEL (reference sequence). V lost 7 bases, J lost 11 bases, and 15 bases lay in between. This CDR3 comprises 12 residues. The CDR3 DNA sequence: TGTGCCAGCATCGCTGGGGATTCCGTTCAGTACTTC. Encoded protein: CASIAGDSVQYF.

This clonotype was seen only a few times. V and J are TRBV20-1 and TRBJ2-1, with TRBD1 matching 9 bases. V trimming: 5 bases; J trimming: 8 bases; junction bases outside the gene matches: 10. The CDR3 consists of 14 residues. In germline, CDR1 is DFQATT, CDR2 SNEGSKA (reference sequence). The CDR3 region has the DNA TGCAGTGCTGGACAGGGGTTAATCTTGGATGAGCAGTTCTTC. Protein: CSAGQGLILDEQFF.

This clonotype occurred a few times. This rearrangement joins TRBV7-3 to TRBJ2-3; the D is unclear. Trimming removed 1 base from V and 0 bases from J, with 8 bases in between. CDR1 is SGHTA and CDR2 is FQGTGA in the germline V gene. CDR3 length equals 15 residues. The CDR3 DNA reads as TGTGCCAGCAGCTTAAGTCTTAGCAGCACAGATACGCAGTATTTT. This encodes CASSLSLSSTDTQYF.